This entry lists 16 T cell receptor beta chains sequenced from one sample in a study of PD-L1 blockade in urothelial cancer. The repertoire was sequenced with immunoSEQ multiplex PCR; TCRdb's copy has only in-frame clones and lacks some. This sample carries approximately 40,000 clones, around nine tenths of them seen once, and the ten largest clones take roughly a quarter. Time point indicated: peripheral blood 6 weeks after treatment start. The input for sequencing was PBMCs, taken around atezolizumab (anti-PD-L1) treatment. All receptors derive from a man in his sixties with urothelial cancer.

The gene calls are TRBV2 and TRBJ1-4; the match to TRBD1 covers 7 bases. This CDR3 comprises 15 residues. J gave up 5 bases and V 4 bases, and 7 bases lay outside the gene matches. Germline V gives CDR1 SNHLY, CDR2 FYNNEI. The CDR3 DNA follows: TGTGCCAGCAGTGCAACCGGGACAGAAAATGAAAAACTGTTTTTT. It is translated as CASSATGTENEKLFF.

This chain uses TRBV4-1 with TRBJ1-3; 9 nucleotides match TRBD1. This CDR3 comprises 17 residues. The V segment lost 3 bases and the J segment 2 bases; nucleotides outside the gene matches: 8. The germline V gene encodes CDR1 MGHRA and CDR2 YSYEKL. This chain's CDR3 is CASSHRKGQGPGNTIYF. In nucleotides, the CDR3 is TGCGCCAGCAGCCACCGGAAGGGACAGGGCCCTGGAAACACCATATATTTT.

This rearrangement joins TRBV2 to TRBJ2-1; TRBD2 matches at 10 bases. After removal of 6 bases from V and 6 bases from J, the junction contained 8 bases not matched to a gene. Germline V lookup: CDR1 SNHLY, CDR2 FYNNEI. The CDR3 totals 15 residues. This CDR3 reads CASRVSGRQANEQFF. The CDR3 nucleotides read TGTGCCAGCAGGGTTAGCGGGAGGCAAGCCAATGAGCAGTTCTTC.

This chain uses TRBV14 with TRBJ1-4; 8 bases line up with TRBD1. The V segment lost 5 bases and the J segment 6 bases; nucleotides outside the gene matches: 5. The CDR3 totals 14 residues. Germline V lookup: CDR1 SGHDN, CDR2 FVKESK. In nucleotides, the CDR3 is TGTGCCAGCAGCAAGGACAGGGATGATGAAAAACTGTTTTTT. Protein: CASSKDRDDEKLFF.

This chain links TRBV5-6 with TRBJ2-3; D may be TRBD1 (5 bases). Germline V gene data show CDR1 as SGHDT and CDR2 as YYEEEE. CDR3 length equals 15 residues. Between the trimmed V and J ends, which lost 0 bases and 0 bases, there was a span of 8 bases. CDR3 DNA sequence: TGTGCCAGCAGCTTGGTTCCAGGGAGCACAGATACGCAGTATTTT. Translating gives CASSLVPGSTDTQYF.

V usage is TRBV29-1 and J usage is TRBJ2-5; D is ambiguous. Per the germline V gene, CDR1 is SQVTM and CDR2 is ANQGSEA. V lost 4 bases and J 2 bases, leaving 11 bases between the germline ends. CDR3 length: 13 residues. The CDR3 bases are TGCAGCGTTGGGTCAGCGAGACAAGAGACCCAGTACTTC. Translation gives CSVGSARQETQYF.

V is TRBV5-4 and J is TRBJ2-1, with D possibly TRBD2 on 5 matching bases. The germline CDR1 and CDR2 sequences are SGHNT and YYREEE (reference sequence). V gave up 0 bases and J gave up 7 bases, with 11 bases separating them. The CDR3 is 14 residues long. CDR3 sequence (DNA): TGTGCCAGCAGCTTGGAGGGAGTGCGTAATGAGCAGTTCTTC. Its protein is CASSLEGVRNEQFF. The full variable domain, its missing parts supplied by reference TRBV5-4 and TRBJ2-1, is ETGVTQSPTHLIKTRGQQVTLRCSSQSGHNTVSWYQQALGQGPQFIFQYYREEENGRGNFPPRFSGLQFPNYSSELNVNALELDDSALYLCASSLEGVRNEQFFGPGTRLTVL.

The chain uses TRBV9 and TRBJ2-1, with D unclear. Trimming shortened V by 2 bases and J by 7 bases, and 16 bases separated the two germline ends. The CDR3 loop spans 15 amino acids. CDR1 is SGDLS and CDR2 is YYNGEE in the germline V gene. The CDR3 region has the DNA TGTGCCAGCAGCGTCGACTCCCACCTTACAAATGAGCAGTTCTTC. This sequence encodes CASSVDSHLTNEQFF. Full variable domain (remainder filled in from reference TRBV9 and TRBJ2-1): DSGVTQTPKHLITATGQRVTLRCSPRSGDLSVYWYQQSLDQGLQFLIQYYNGEERAKGNILERFSAQQFPDLHSELNLSSLELGDSALYFCASSVDSHLTNEQFFGPGTRLTVL.

V gene TRBV5-1 combines with J gene TRBJ1-2, with 9 nucleotides matching TRBD1. Germline V gives CDR1 SGHRS, CDR2 YFSETQ. This CDR3 comprises 14 residues. After removal of 4 bases from V and 8 bases from J, the junction contained 9 bases not matched to a gene. The CDR3 DNA sequence: TGCGCCAGCAGCCAGACCGGGACAGGGTTGGGCTACACCTTC. Its translation: CASSQTGTGLGYTF. Using reference TRBV5-1 and TRBJ1-2 for the parts outside the CDR3, the full variable domain is KAGVTQTPRYLIKTRGQQVTLSCSPISGHRSVSWYQQTPGQGLQFLFEYFSETQRNKGNFPGRFSGRQFSNSRSEMNVSTLELGDSALYLCASSQTGTGLGYTFGSGTRLTVV.

The chain joins TRBV5-1 to TRBJ2-1; D is possibly TRBD2 (6 bases). The CDR3 contains 15 residues. V lost 4 bases to trimming and J lost 2 bases, with 13 bases between them. The germline CDR1 and CDR2 sequences are SGHRS and YFSETQ. CDR3 protein: CASSAERAAYNEQFF. The CDR3 DNA reads TGCGCCAGCAGCGCTGAGCGGGCAGCCTACAATGAGCAGTTCTTC.

The chain has TRBV4-1 and TRBJ1-1; the D is unclear. Trimming left V 2 bases short and J 6 bases short, with 4 bases between. The CDR3 runs 11 residues. Germline V lookup: CDR1 MGHRA, CDR2 YSYEKL. The CDR3 nucleotides are TGCGCCAGCAGCCAATCCTCTGAAGCTTTCTTT. This codes for CASSQSSEAFF.

This clone has more than one count but fewer than ten. The V call is TRBV5-4, the J call TRBJ1-6; D is uncertain. Trimming shortened V by 4 bases and J by 0 bases, and 5 bases separated the two germline ends. CDR1 SGHNT and CDR2 YYREEE come from the germline V gene (reference sequence). CDR3 length: 14 amino acids. CDR3 in DNA: TGTGCCAGCAGCAGGAGCTCCTATAATTCACCCCTCCACTTT. It translates to CASSRSSYNSPLHF.

V is TRBV5-1 and J is TRBJ2-5; 14 bases are a match to TRBD2. This CDR3 contains 17 residues. Looked up from germline, CDR1 is SGHRS and CDR2 is YFSETQ. V shed 3 bases, J shed 1 base, and the junction held 5 bases outside the gene matches. As DNA, the CDR3 is TGCGCCAGCAGCTCGTCGGGACTAGCGGGAGCCCAAGAGACCCAGTACTTC. Translating gives CASSSSGLAGAQETQYF.

This clone appeared once. The chain recombines TRBV19 with TRBJ1-4; 7 nucleotides line up with TRBD1. The CDR3 length is 14 residues. The V gene end was trimmed by 10 bases and the J gene end by 4 bases; junction bases not matched to a gene: 9. Germline values: CDR1 LNHDA, CDR2 SQIVND (reference sequence). CDR3 DNA sequence: TGTGCCACCTCAAACAGGGGAGGTAATGAAAAACTGTTTTTT. Translating it yields CATSNRGGNEKLFF.

The genes are TRBV9 and TRBJ2-3; D possibly corresponds to TRBD2 (6 bases). CDR1 SGDLS and CDR2 YYNGEE come from the germline V gene. There are 15 residues in the CDR3. Trimming removed 4 bases at V and 2 bases at J, with 14 bases between. CDR3 residues: CASSPSGHSTDTQYF. DNA for the CDR3: TGTGCCAGCAGCCCAAGCGGGCACTCCACAGATACGCAGTATTTT.

This sequence joins TRBV6-1 and TRBJ1-6; tentative D call: TRBD1 (5 bases). V was clipped by 2 bases and J by 8 bases, with 19 bases between them. The CDR3 extends over 17 amino acids. Germline CDR1 and CDR2: MNHNS and SASEGT. CDR3 region: CASSEQWQGKFDSPLHF. In DNA form, the CDR3 reads TGTGCCAGCAGTGAACAATGGCAGGGCAAATTTGATTCACCCCTCCACTTT.